Shown below are 24 T cell receptor beta chains from a single sample sequenced in a study of T cell repertoires in cytomegalovirus infection. TCRdb called the reads again in MiXCR, with one record for every CDR3 protein. The sample consists of hundreds of thousands of distinct CDR3 sequences, 17% of them appearing once. The sample taken for sequencing was PBMCs. The receptors originated from a human donor in good health (CMV status not recorded). Some clones in this sample may be carry-over from other donors' samples.

This rearrangement joins TRBV5-1 to TRBJ2-5; the D call may be TRBD1 or TRBD2 (5 bases each). The CDR3 totals 14 residues. From germline, CDR1 is SGHRS and CDR2 YFSETQ. V was shortened by 1 base and J by 1 base, with 8 bases between the two germline ends. CDR3 region: CASSLLGVQETQYF. Here the CDR3 DNA reads TGCGCCAGCAGCTTGTTGGGGGTCCAAGAGACCCAGTACTTC.

The gene calls are TRBV27 and TRBJ1-1; maybe TRBD1 (6 bases). The CDR3 extends over 14 amino acids. The germline V and J ends were trimmed by 4 bases and 5 bases, with 14 bases remaining between them. Germline loops: CDR1 MNHEY, CDR2 SMNVEV (reference sequence). CDR3 DNA sequence: TGTGCCAGCAGTTCCCTCCTAGGGGGGACTGAAGCTTTCTTT. This translates into CASSSLLGGTEAFF.

This clonotype was seen only a few times. This chain uses TRBV6-1 with TRBJ2-5; unclear D gene. Trimming left V 0 bases short and J 5 bases short, with 13 bases between. Germline loops: CDR1 MNHNS, CDR2 SASEGT. The CDR3 has 15 amino acids. The CDR3 DNA reads TGTGCCAGCAGTGAAGCGGTAATAGTTCAGGAGACCCAGTACTTC. It encodes CASSEAVIVQETQYF.

This clonotype was counted at least ten times. CDR3 sequence: CASSPMMGGGVADTQYF. The DNA of the CDR3 is TGTGCCAGCAGCCCGATGATGGGCGGGGGGGTCGCAGATACGCAGTATTTT. The chain has TRBV7-2 and TRBJ2-3; TRBD2 aligns across 9 bases. The germline CDR1 and CDR2 sequences are SGHTA and FQGNSA. V dropped 5 bases and J dropped 4; count of bases not matched to a gene: 13. This CDR3 is built from 17 residues.

V gene TRBV7-9 combines with J gene TRBJ1-5; TRBD1 aligns across 7 bases. The CDR3 length is 16 residues. The germline CDR1 and CDR2 sequences are SEHNR and FQNEAQ (reference sequence). J was trimmed by 4 bases and V by 7 bases; bases with no gene match: 13. For the CDR3, the DNA is TGTGCCAGCACCCAAGGGGCAGGACAGGATAATCAGCCCCAGCATTTT. This encodes CASTQGAGQDNQPQHF.

This clonotype was detected ten times or more. The chain carries TRBV2 and TRBJ2-7, with TRBD1 as a possible D gene (5 bases). The CDR3 loop spans 16 amino acids. Germline V gives CDR1 SNHLY, CDR2 FYNNEI. V shed 1 base and J shed 2 bases, with 15 bases lying between them. The CDR3 DNA sequence: TGTGCCAGCAGTGAAGACCTTGCCCAGGGTACCTACGAGCAGTACTTC. Its translation is CASSEDLAQGTYEQYF.

This sequence joins TRBV20-1 and TRBJ2-3; D possibly corresponds to TRBD1 (6 bases). The V end was cut by 6 bases, the J end by 0 bases, with 10 bases between. The germline V gene encodes CDR1 DFQATT and CDR2 SNEGSKA (reference sequence). The CDR3 covers 13 residues. The CDR3 region has the DNA TGCAGTGCGACAGGTTACAGCACAGATACGCAGTATTTT. It specifies CSATGYSTDTQYF.

The rearrangement links TRBV3-1 to TRBJ1-2; D might be TRBD1 (5 bases). There are 15 residues in the CDR3. Trimming took off 5 bases at V and 5 bases at J, with 18 bases between the two ends. Germline values: CDR1 LGHDT, CDR2 YNNKEL (reference sequence). CDR3 sequence reads: CASSGRAGPDYGYTF. CDR3 coding DNA: TGTGCCAGCAGCGGAAGGGCAGGGCCAGATTATGGCTACACCTTC.

The genes are TRBV7-9 and TRBJ2-7; D could derive from TRBD1 or TRBD2 (5 bases each). The CDR3 is 14 amino acids. V was trimmed by 5 bases and J by 6 bases, leaving 17 bases between them. From germline, CDR1 is SEHNR and CDR2 FQNEAQ (reference sequence). The chain's CDR3 is CASSNRDPLVEQYF. The CDR3, as DNA: TGTGCCAGCAGCAACCGGGACCCACTCGTCGAGCAGTACTTC.

This clonotype was seen ten or more times. The chain recombines TRBV7-9 with TRBJ2-1; D may be TRBD1 (8 bases). Per the germline V gene, CDR1 is SEHNR and CDR2 is FQNEAQ (reference sequence). Trimming cost V 5 bases and J 3 bases, with 14 bases left between them. The CDR3 runs to 15 residues. The CDR3: CASSTGGGGYNEQFF. In DNA, the CDR3 is TGTGCCAGCAGCACAGGGGGGGGTGGCTACAATGAGCAGTTCTTC.

There are many counts of this clonotype. V gene TRBV12-5 combines with J gene TRBJ1-1, with 7 bases aligning to TRBD1. Losses at the gene ends were 4 bases for V and 7 bases for J; bases not matched to a gene: 3. The CDR3 loop spans 12 amino acids. Germline V CDR1 and CDR2: LGHNT, FRNRAP. Written as DNA, the CDR3 is TGTGCTAGTGGTTATACAGGGGTTGAAGCTTTCTTT. It translates to CASGYTGVEAFF.

This clonotype has ten or more counts. J is TRBJ2-1 and V is TRBV28; D may be TRBD1 (6 bases). The germline V and J ends were trimmed by 3 bases and 10 bases, with 13 bases remaining between them. The length of the CDR3 is 13 residues. Germline V gene lookup returns CDR1 MDHEN and CDR2 SYDVKM. The CDR3 DNA sequence: TGTGCCAGCAGTTTTGGGCACAGGGCCGAGCAGTTCTTC. Translating it yields CASSFGHRAEQFF.

This clonotype came up many times. This chain links TRBV7-2 with TRBJ1-6, with a possible D match to TRBD1 (6 bases). This CDR3 is 15 amino acids long. Germline assignment: CDR1 SGHTA and CDR2 FQGNSA. The V end lost 0 bases, the J end lost 8 bases, and 11 bases lay between the germline ends. The CDR3 DNA follows: TGTGCCAGCAGCTTAGCGCCCGGGGGCCATTCACCCCTCCACTTT. The encoded protein is CASSLAPGGHSPLHF. The whole variable domain, filled in from reference TRBV7-2 and TRBJ1-6, reads GAGVSQSPSNKVTEKGKDVELRCDPISGHTALYWYRQSLGQGLEFLIYFQGNSAPDKSGLPSDRFSAERTGGSVSTLTIQRTQQEDSAVYLCASSLAPGGHSPLHFGNGTRLTVT.

This clonotype was seen only a few times. This rearrangement joins TRBV5-1 to TRBJ2-1, with a weak D call TRBD2 (7 bases). CDR1 and CDR2 from the germline V gene are SGHRS and YFSETQ. This CDR3 contains 16 residues. Trimming removed 0 bases from V and 2 bases from J, with 12 bases in between. This chain's CDR3 is CASSLEGGGAYNEQFF. CDR3 coding DNA: TGCGCCAGCAGCTTGGAGGGGGGGGGCGCCTACAATGAGCAGTTCTTC. Drawing the rest from reference TRBV5-1 and TRBJ2-1, the complete variable domain is KAGVTQTPRYLIKTRGQQVTLSCSPISGHRSVSWYQQTPGQGLQFLFEYFSETQRNKGNFPGRFSGRQFSNSRSEMNVSTLELGDSALYLCASSLEGGGAYNEQFFGPGTRLTVL.

The chain combines TRBV4-1 with TRBJ1-4; D might be TRBD1 (5 bases). CDR3 length: 15 amino acids. The germline V gene encodes CDR1 MGHRA and CDR2 YSYEKL. Trimming removed 3 bases from V and 0 bases from J, with 8 bases in between. CDR3 sequence: CASSQPTATNEKLFF. DNA for the CDR3: TGCGCCAGCAGCCAGCCGACAGCAACTAATGAAAAACTGTTTTTT.

The chain links TRBV20-1 to TRBJ2-1; D ambiguous. Germline values: CDR1 DFQATT, CDR2 SNEGSKA (reference sequence). The CDR3 is made up of 14 amino acids. Deletions cut 2 bases from V and 7 bases from J, with 15 bases between. In DNA, the CDR3 is TGCAGTGCTAGACTGCCCCCCGGCTCAAATGAGCAGTTCTTC. It codes for CSARLPPGSNEQFF.

The chain has TRBV10-3 and TRBJ1-1, with 8 bases identical to TRBD1. CDR3 length: 13 residues. The junction had 6 bases not matched to a gene; V was cut back by 8 bases and J by 4 bases. CDR1 ENHRY and CDR2 SYGVKD come from the germline V gene. The CDR3 DNA reads as TGTGCCATCCGTCGGACAGGGTTCACTGAAGCTTTCTTT. Its protein is CAIRRTGFTEAFF.

CDR3 protein: CASSQEGSVNEKLFF. The CDR3 DNA sequence: TGCGCCAGCAGCCAAGAAGGAAGTGTTAATGAAAAACTGTTTTTT. The chain joins TRBV4-1 to TRBJ1-4; D is ambiguous. Looked up from germline, CDR1 is MGHRA and CDR2 is YSYEKL. Trimming removed 0 bases at V and 4 bases at J, with 9 bases between. This CDR3 has 15 residues.

This clonotype was detected only a few times. The chain links TRBV5-1 to TRBJ2-2, with TRBD1 as a possible D gene (5 bases). The CDR3 covers 14 residues. CDR1 is SGHRS and CDR2 is YFSETQ in the germline V gene. Trimming took off 2 bases at V and 5 bases at J, with 10 bases between the two ends. The CDR3 DNA reads as TGCGCCAGCAGCTTCGGCAGGGTGACCGGGGAGCTGTTTTTT. This sequence encodes CASSFGRVTGELFF. The variable domain in full, with the rest retrieved from reference TRBV5-1 and TRBJ2-2, is KAGVTQTPRYLIKTRGQQVTLSCSPISGHRSVSWYQQTPGQGLQFLFEYFSETQRNKGNFPGRFSGRQFSNSRSEMNVSTLELGDSALYLCASSFGRVTGELFFGEGSRLTVL.

The chain recombines TRBV28 with TRBJ2-7; TRBD1 aligns across 10 bases. CDR1 is MDHEN, CDR2 SYDVKM, per germline. J lost 3 bases, V lost 5 bases, and 7 bases had no gene match. This CDR3 spans 15 amino acids. This CDR3 reads CASSGSGTGDYEQYF. The DNA for the CDR3 is TGTGCCAGCAGTGGGAGCGGGACAGGGGACTACGAGCAGTACTTC.

This chain's CDR3 is CASSQGPGNPYGYTF. The CDR3 DNA is TGTGCCAGCAGCCAAGGACCGGGTAACCCGTATGGCTACACCTTC. The rearrangement joins TRBV3-1 to TRBJ1-2; D unclear. The V gene's germline CDR1 is LGHDT and CDR2 YNNKEL (reference sequence). Trimming took 1 base from V and 5 from J, leaving 14 bases between them. The CDR3 is 15 amino acids.

The table lists this clonotype with many counts. The rearrangement uses TRBV4-1 and TRBJ2-7, with 8 positions matching TRBD1. CDR1 and CDR2 (germline): MGHRA, YSYEKL. CDR3 length: 19 residues. Trimming took 0 bases from V and 5 from J; bases not matched to a gene: 18. The CDR3 nucleotides are TGCGCCAGCAGCCAAGATGTCGTTTCTCTTTGGACAGGGAACCACGAGCAGTACTTC. It specifies CASSQDVVSLWTGNHEQYF.

This clonotype was detected a few times. This chain links TRBV7-9 with TRBJ1-5, with D perhaps TRBD1 (5 bases). Trimming removed 8 bases from V and 2 bases from J, with 10 bases in between. CDR3 length: 13 residues. The germline CDR1 and CDR2 sequences are SEHNR and FQNEAQ (reference sequence). The CDR3 protein is CASHGGGNQPQHF. CDR3 nucleotides: TGTGCCAGCCACGGAGGGGGCAATCAGCCCCAGCATTTT.

This chain joins TRBV15 and TRBJ2-3; D might be TRBD2 (6 bases). V was cut by 0 bases and J by 2 bases, with 18 bases left in between. Looked up from germline, CDR1 is LNHNV and CDR2 is YYDKDF (reference sequence). The CDR3 sequence is 18 residues long. The CDR3 bases are TGTGCCACCAGCAGAGATTGGGTTTGGCGGGGAGACACAGATACGCAGTATTTT. It encodes CATSRDWVWRGDTDTQYF.